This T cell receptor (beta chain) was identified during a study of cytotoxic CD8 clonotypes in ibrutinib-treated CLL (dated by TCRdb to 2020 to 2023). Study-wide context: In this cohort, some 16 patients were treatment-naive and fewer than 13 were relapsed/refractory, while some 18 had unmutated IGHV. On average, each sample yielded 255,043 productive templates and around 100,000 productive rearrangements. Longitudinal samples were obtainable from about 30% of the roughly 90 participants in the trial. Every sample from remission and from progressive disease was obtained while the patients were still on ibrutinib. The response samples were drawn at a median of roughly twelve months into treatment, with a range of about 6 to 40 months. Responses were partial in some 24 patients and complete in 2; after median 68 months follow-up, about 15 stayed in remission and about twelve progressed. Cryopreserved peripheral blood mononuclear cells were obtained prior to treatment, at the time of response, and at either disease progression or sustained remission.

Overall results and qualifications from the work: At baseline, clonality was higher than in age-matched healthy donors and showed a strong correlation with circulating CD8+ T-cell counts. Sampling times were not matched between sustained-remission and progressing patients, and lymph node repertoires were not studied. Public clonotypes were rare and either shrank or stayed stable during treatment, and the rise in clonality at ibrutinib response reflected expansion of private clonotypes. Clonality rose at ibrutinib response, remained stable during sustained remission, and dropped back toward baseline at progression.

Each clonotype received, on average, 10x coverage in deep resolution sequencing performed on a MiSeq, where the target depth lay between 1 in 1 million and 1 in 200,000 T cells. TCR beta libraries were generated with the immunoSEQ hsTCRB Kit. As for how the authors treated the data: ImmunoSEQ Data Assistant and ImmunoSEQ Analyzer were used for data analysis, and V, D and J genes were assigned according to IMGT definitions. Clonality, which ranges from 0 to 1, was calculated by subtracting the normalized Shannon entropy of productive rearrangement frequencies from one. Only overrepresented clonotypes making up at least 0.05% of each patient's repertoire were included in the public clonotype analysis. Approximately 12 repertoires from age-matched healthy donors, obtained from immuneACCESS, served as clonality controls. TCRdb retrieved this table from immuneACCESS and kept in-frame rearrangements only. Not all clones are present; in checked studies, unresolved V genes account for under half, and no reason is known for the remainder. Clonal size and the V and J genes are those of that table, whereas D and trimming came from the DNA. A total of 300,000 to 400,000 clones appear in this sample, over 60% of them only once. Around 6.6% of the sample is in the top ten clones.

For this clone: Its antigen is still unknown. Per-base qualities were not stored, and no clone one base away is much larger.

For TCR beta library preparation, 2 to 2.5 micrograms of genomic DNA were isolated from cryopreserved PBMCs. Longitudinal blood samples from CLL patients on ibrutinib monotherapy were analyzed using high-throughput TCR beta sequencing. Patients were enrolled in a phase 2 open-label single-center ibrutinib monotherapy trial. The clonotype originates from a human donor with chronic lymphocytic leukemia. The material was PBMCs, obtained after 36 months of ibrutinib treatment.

CDR3 protein: CASSHRGTDHEQYF. Read as DNA, the sequence is TGTGCCAGCAGCCACCGCGGGACAGACCACGAGCAGTACTTC. The receptor chain draws on TRBV5-8 and TRBJ2-7, with a weak D call of TRBD1 (7 bases match). The germline V gene yields SGHTS for CDR1 and YDEGEE for CDR2. V was cut back by 4 bases and J by 5 bases, leaving a gap of 16 bases between them. From its cysteine to its phenylalanine, the CDR3 spans 14 amino acids. Just CDR3 DNA is preserved here, 42 bases in frame from base 1.